This T cell receptor beta chain was captured by sequencing in a study of response to subunit inactivated influenza vaccine. The V and J ends lost 9 bases and 4 bases respectively, with 9 bases between them. Germline V gene data show CDR1 as MDHEN and CDR2 as SYDVKM. The CDR3 contains 12 residues. Each CDR3 protein is one row after TCRdb ran MiXCR on the RT-PCR reads. The table has hundreds of thousands of distinct CDR3 sequences, less than 20% seen once. The rearrangement joins TRBV28 to TRBJ2-2, with D tentatively TRBD1 (5 bases). The sequence came from a man aged 50 to 59 who received an inactivated influenza vaccine. The specimen was PBMCs from blood, collected 5 days after vaccination. This CDR3 reads CASQGFTGELFF. The CDR3 nucleotides read TGTGCCAGTCAGGGATTCACCGGGGAGCTGTTTTTT. The variable domain in full, with the rest retrieved from reference TRBV28 and TRBJ2-2, is DVKVTQSSRYLVKRTGEKVFLECVQDMDHENMFWYRQDPGLGLRLIYFSYDVKMKEKGDIPEGYSVSREKKERFSLILESASTNQTSMYLCASQGFTGELFFGEGSRLTVL.